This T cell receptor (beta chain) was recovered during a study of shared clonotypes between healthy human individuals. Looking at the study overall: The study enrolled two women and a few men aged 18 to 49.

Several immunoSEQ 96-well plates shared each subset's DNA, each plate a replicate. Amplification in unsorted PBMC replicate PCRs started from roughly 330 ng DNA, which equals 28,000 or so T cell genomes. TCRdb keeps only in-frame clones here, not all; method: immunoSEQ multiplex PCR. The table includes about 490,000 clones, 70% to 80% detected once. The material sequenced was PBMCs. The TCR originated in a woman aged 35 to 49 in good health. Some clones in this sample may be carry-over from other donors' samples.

CDR3 protein: CASSPDGGKAAFF. In DNA, the CDR3 is TGTGCCAGCAGCCCAGACGGGGGGAAGGCAGCTTTCTTT. The chain recombines TRBV7-3 with TRBJ1-1; TRBD1 might be the D (5 bases). Trimming cost V 5 bases and J 10 bases, with 17 bases left between them. From germline, CDR1 is SGHTA and CDR2 FQGTGA. There are 13 residues in the CDR3. Together with reference TRBV7-3 and TRBJ1-1, the CDR3 gives the full variable domain: GAGVSQTPSNKVTEKGKYVELRCDPISGHTALYWYRQSLGQGPEFLIYFQGTGAADDSGLPNDRFFAVRPEGSVSTLKIQRTERGDSAVYLCASSPDGGKAAFFGQGTRLTVV.